The text below deals with one TCR beta chain. Its antigen is not yet known. Per-base qualities were not stored, and no clone one base away is much larger. The sample contains more than one DNA sequence encoding this CDR3. CDR1 and CDR2 are read off the germline V gene as SGHAT and FQNNGV. Counted from cysteine to phenylalanine, this CDR3 has 13 amino acids. The entry retains the CDR3 DNA only, 39 bases that are in frame from base 1. The trim is 5 bases for V and 5 bases for J, with a gap of 12 bases between the germline ends. The donors were healthy, HIV-negative adults with no recently reported acute infections or vaccinations. Only Caucasian adults living in Nashville, Tennessee, USA were represented among the donors. CD4+ T cells were enriched by magnetic negative selection, after which naive cells were positively selected on CD45RA and the negative fraction was taken as the memory subset. Blood was collected by leukapheresis, and PBMCs were isolated by Ficoll-Histopaque density gradient centrifugation and then cryopreserved in liquid nitrogen vapor phase. Analytical flow cytometry was used to check the purity and quantity of every magnetically sorted T cell population. Each sorted fraction had its genomic DNA isolated and then quantified by UV absorbance on a Nanodrop 2000c.

This record belongs to a study of shared clonotypes between healthy human individuals (dated by TCRdb to the early 2020s). Regarding the complete study: The cohort included three men and a couple of women between 18 and 49 years of age. Per donor, three plates each were used for CD4 naive and CD4 memory, two for CD8 naive, and one for CD8 memory. To estimate repertoire size and how much clonotypes are shared between individuals, the study performed deep sequencing of blood TCR repertoires from roughly five healthy adults. To increase sequencing depth and limit assay-specific biases, different laboratories used diverse techniques to prepare libraries and sequence TCR repertoires. Per donor, leukapheresis produced somewhere between about 0.94 and 10 billion PBMCs.

Using the deep immunoSEQ assay, TCR CDR3 regions were amplified from genomic DNA by multiplex PCR. Genomic DNA extracted from each cell subset was distributed evenly over all wells of several immunoSEQ 96-well plates, and each plate served as one replicate. For sorted subsets, roughly 200 ng of genomic DNA, equivalent to roughly 33,000 T cell genomes, went into each replicate PCR. Purified libraries were quantified with a Qubit 3.0 fluorometer, sized on a Bioanalyzer 2100, and re-quantified with the KAPA Library Quantification kit. Every immunoSEQ 96-well plate was sequenced on a separate single-read 150-cycle Illumina NextSeq 550 flow cell. The paper's data handling went like this. Because the immunoSEQ output held only junctional sequences and lacked quality scores, the filtering could not match the filtering applied to full-length reads. To assign V/J genes and CDR3, sequences were annotated using PyIR, a Python wrapper for IgBLAST v1.9, with IMGT germline references. Reads were filtered out if the reads had weak V/J assignments (E-value above 1e-6), no CDR3, stop codons, out-of-frame junctions, or ambiguous translated residues. V3J clonotypes were defined as sequences sharing an identical inferred V gene, J gene, and CDR3 amino acid sequence. To compute the percentage overlap between repertoires, the number of shared unique clonotypes was divided by the size of the smaller repertoire. Repertoire richness was assessed with RTK rarefaction, the Chao1 estimator, and Recon v2.1 estimates of unobserved clonotypes. OLGA was used to compute generation probabilities for all TCRbeta clonotypes that the gDNA method yielded from a handful of donors. TCRdb holds this immuneACCESS table with in-frame rearrangements only. Some clones are missing; in checked studies, unresolved V genes explain under half, and the rest has no known cause. V and J calls and clone size are as listed in that table; D and trimming were resolved from the DNA. This sample comprises 850,000 to 1,200,000 clones, 75% of them detected only once. Together, the top ten hold nearly 1.5% of the sample.

Findings and caveats that apply to the study as a whole: The genetic and exposure-history diversity represented was limited by the small number of donors. Clonotypes shared by all four sorted-subset donors showed higher generation probabilities than non-shared clonotypes. Even with the large sequencing depth, rarefaction of the sorted-subset datasets indicated that sequencing was incomplete. When several donors were compared, the shared fraction of clonotypes was about 5.4% for naive CD4, roughly 3.4% for naive CD8, more than 2% for memory CD4, and around 0.37% for memory CD8. Estimated clonotype richness was generally larger for naive than for memory subsets. Only blood was sampled, and tissue TCR repertoires likely differ from those in blood. Pairwise subsampling led to the expectation that sequencing depth would affect the degree of clonotype sharing among donors.

Specimen: memory CD4+ T cells sorted from blood. Explained via the paper, the cell subset or site label denotes: CD45RA-negative fraction. This clonotype was obtained from a man between 18 and 35 years old in good health. The rearrangement combines TRBV11-2 with TRBJ2-5; TRBD2 could be the D gene, as 5 bases match. The sequenced DNA is TGTGCCAGCAGCCCCGGGCTAGCTGAGACCCAGTACTTC. The resulting protein is CASSPGLAETQYF.